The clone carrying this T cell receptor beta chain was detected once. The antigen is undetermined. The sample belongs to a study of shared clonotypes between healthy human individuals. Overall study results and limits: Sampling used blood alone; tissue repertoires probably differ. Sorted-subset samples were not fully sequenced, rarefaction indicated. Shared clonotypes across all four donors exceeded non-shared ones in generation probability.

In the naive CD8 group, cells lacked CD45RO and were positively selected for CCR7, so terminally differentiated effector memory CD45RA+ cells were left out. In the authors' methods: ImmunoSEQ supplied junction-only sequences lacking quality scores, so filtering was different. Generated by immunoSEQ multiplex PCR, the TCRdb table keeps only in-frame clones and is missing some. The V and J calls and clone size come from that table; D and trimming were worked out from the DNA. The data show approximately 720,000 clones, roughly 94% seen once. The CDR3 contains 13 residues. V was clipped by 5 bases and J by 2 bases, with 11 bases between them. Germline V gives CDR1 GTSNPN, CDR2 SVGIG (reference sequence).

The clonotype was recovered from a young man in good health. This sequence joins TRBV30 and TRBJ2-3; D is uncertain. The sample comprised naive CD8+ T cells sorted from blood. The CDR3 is CAWAQSNTDTQYF. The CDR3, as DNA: TGTGCCTGGGCACAGTCAAACACAGATACGCAGTATTTT. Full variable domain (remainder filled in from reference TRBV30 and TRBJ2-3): SQTIHQWPATLVQPVGSPLSLECTVEGTSNPNLYWYRQAAGRGLQLLFYSVGIGQISSEVPQNLSASRPQDRQFILSSKKLLLSDSGFYLCAWAQSNTDTQYFGPGTRLTVL.